This T cell receptor beta chain was obtained from a study of shared clonotypes between healthy human individuals. Deep was the level used in running the assay. How the authors handled the data: ImmunoSEQ sequences covered only the junction and lacked quality scores; filtering therefore differed. The repertoire was sequenced with immunoSEQ multiplex PCR; TCRdb's copy has only in-frame clones and lacks some. The DNA was the basis for D and trimming; V, J and clone size are from that table. The data show millions of clones, 95% seen once. Study-level results: Sequencing depth was expected to affect clonotype sharing among donors.

This clone was detected a few times. Its antigen remains unidentified. The sequenced sample consisted of naive CD4+ T cells sorted from blood. Subset meaning: CD45RA+ positively selected. The sequence came from a man between 18 and 29 years old in good health.

The CDR3 DNA follows: TGTGCCAGTAGTATAGCCTCGTGGGGCGGGGAGCTGTTTTTT. Protein: CASSIASWGGELFF. The chain recombines TRBV19 with TRBJ2-2; D ambiguous. Germline loops: CDR1 LNHDA, CDR2 SQIVND (reference sequence). This CDR3 contains 14 residues. The V gene lost 1 base and the J gene lost 7 bases, with 10 bases spanning the gap.